A selection of T cell receptor beta chains follows, all from one sample in a study of beta chain features in type 1 diabetes. Produced via immunoSEQ multiplex PCR; TCRdb's table is partial and in-frame only. The table shows 150,000 to 200,000 clones, with around 9% occurring only once. The sequencing input was central memory CD4+ T cells from blood. The source is a woman under 40 with type 1 diabetes. Each CDR3 is given with its conserved first and last residue. A D gene is named only where the DNA matches it firmly. The listing skips clone size in some rows; elsewhere it reads once, few, many or a size class.

>.|.|TRBV7-6|TRBJ2-3
TGTGCCAGCAGCTTAGGACAAGGGGGATTTACAGATACGCAGTATTTT
CASSLGQGGFTDTQYF
>.|.|TRBV25-1|TRBJ1-2
TGTGCCAGTTGGGCTGGCAGGGGCTATGGCTACACCTTC
CASWAGRGYGYTF
>few|TRBD2|TRBV11-3|TRBJ2-2
TGTGCCAGCAGCGGGACTAGCTATAACACCGGGGAGCTGTTTTTT
CASSGTSYNTGELFF
>.|.|TRBV28|TRBJ2-7
TGTGCCAGCCTTTCTACTGGAGCGGACCCTTACGAGCAGTACTTC
CASLSTGADPYEQYF
>.|.|TRBV29-1|TRBJ2-7
TGCAGCGTTGCCTACGGGGACTACGAGCAGTACTTC
CSVAYGDYEQYF
>.|TRBD1|TRBV18|TRBJ2-7
TGTGCCACCGGGACAGGGGCTTACGAGCAGTACTTC
CATGTGAYEQYF
>few|TRBD1|TRBV7-9|TRBJ1-1
TGTGCCAGCAGCTTGAGGACAGGGTGGACCACTGAAGCTTTCTTT
CASSLRTGWTTEAFF
>.|.|TRBV9|TRBJ1-2
TGTGCCAGCAGCGCCCGGACGGCGGGCTATGGCTACACCTTC
CASSARTAGYGYTF
>few|.|TRBV15|TRBJ2-5
TGTGCCACCAGCAGTGGTCGGGAGACCCAGTACTTC
CATSSGRETQYF
>few|.|TRBV6-5|TRBJ2-2
TGTGCCAGCATGATAGTGGCCGGGGAGCTGTTTTTT
CASMIVAGELFF
>few|TRBD2|TRBV28|TRBJ2-5
TGTGCCAGCAGTCGGACTAGCGGGAGTGTAACAGAGACCCAGTACTTC
CASSRTSGSVTETQYF
>.|.|TRBV5-1|TRBJ2-1
TGCGCCAGCAGCTATGCTAGCTCCGGTGGTGCTGAGCAGTTCTTC
CASSYASSGGAEQFF
>.|TRBD1|TRBV5-4|TRBJ2-3
TGTGCCAGCAGCGGACCGGGACAGAGAAGCACAGATACGCAGTATTTT
CASSGPGQRSTDTQYF
>.|.|TRBV7-9|TRBJ1-2
TGTGCCAGCAGCTCAACAATCCGGGACGGGGGGGGCCGTCGCTACACCTTC
CASSSTIRDGGGRRYTF
>.|.|TRBV11-2|TRBJ2-7
TGTGCCAGCAGCTTAGCCAGATATCACGAGCAGTACTTC
CASSLARYHEQYF
>few|TRBD2|TRBV5-1|TRBJ2-1
TGCGCCAGCAGCAGTGGGGGAGGGACCGTCTACAATGAGCAGTTCTTC
CASSSGGGTVYNEQFF
>.|.|TRBV28|TRBJ1-2
TGTGCCAGCAGTTTAAGGGGGAACTATGGCTACACCTTC
CASSLRGNYGYTF
>.|.|TRBV9|TRBJ1-1
TGTGCCAGCAGCGTATCCATGAAAAGGGGATCTGAAGCTTTCTTT
CASSVSMKRGSEAFF
>few|.|TRBV2|TRBJ1-1
TGTGCCAGCAGTGAATTTATGAACACTGAAGCTTTCTTT
CASSEFMNTEAFF
>few|.|TRBV27|TRBJ2-2
TGTGCCAGCAGTTTAAGTGGGGCAGGGGTAGCCGGGGAGCTGTTTTTT
CASSLSGAGVAGELFF
>few|TRBD2|TRBV5-4|TRBJ2-3
TGTGCCAGCAGCTGGTCTCTAGCGGGAGGTTTTACAGATACGCAGTATTTT
CASSWSLAGGFTDTQYF
>.|.|TRBV14|TRBJ2-7
TGTGCCAGCAGCCAAGATTGGGGCTCCGCGGGGTACGAGCAGTACTTC
CASSQDWGSAGYEQYF
>.|.|TRBV7-2|TRBJ1-2
TGTGCCAGCAGCTTAACAGCTAACTATGGCTACACCTTC
CASSLTANYGYTF
>.|TRBD1|TRBV2|TRBJ1-5
TGTGCCAGCAGTGGACAGGGCCACGCCAATCAGCCCCAGCATTTT
CASSGQGHANQPQHF
>many|.|TRBV12-5|TRBJ1-5
TGTGCTAGTGGACAGGGAGAGGATCAGCCCCAGCATTTT
CASGQGEDQPQHF
>.|TRBD2|TRBV11-1|TRBJ2-5
TGTGCCAGCAGCATGTGGACACGGGAGGGCGAGACCCAGTACTTC
CASSMWTREGETQYF
>few|.|TRBV6-1|TRBJ2-4
TGTGCCAGCAGCGATACTACGGTAGGAAACATTCAGTACTTC
CASSDTTVGNIQYF
>few|.|TRBV11-2|TRBJ2-3
TGTGCCAGCAGCCCCAACCTCCAACTAGTTGCGCAGTATTTT
CASSPNLQLVAQYF
>few|TRBD1|TRBV15|TRBJ2-7
TGTGCCACCAGCGTCCGACAGGGGCTCTACGAGCAGTACTTC
CATSVRQGLYEQYF
>.|TRBD1|TRBV2|TRBJ2-2
TGTGCCAGCAGTGGAGGACAGGGGGGTACCGGGGAGCTGTTTTTT
CASSGGQGGTGELFF
>.|.|TRBV5-1|TRBJ1-5
TGCGCCAGCAGCTTAATCCTAACCCAGCCCCAGCATTTT
CASSLILTQPQHF
>few|TRBD1|TRBV5-1|TRBJ2-5
TGCGCCAGCAGCTCACAGGGGGAGACCCAGTACTTC
CASSSQGETQYF
>few|.|TRBV7-2|TRBJ2-2
TGTGCCAGCAGCTTAGATCTTGGCTCCGGGGAGCTGTTTTTT
CASSLDLGSGELFF
>few|TRBD1|TRBV10-3|TRBJ2-7
TGTGCCATCAGGGCCGACAGGGAGAAAAACGAGCAGTACTTC
CAIRADREKNEQYF
>.|TRBD1|TRBV28|TRBJ2-7
TGTGCCAGCAGCTCGATGGACAGGGCGAACTCCTACGAGCAGTACTTC
CASSSMDRANSYEQYF
>.|TRBD1|TRBV7-8|TRBJ2-5
TGTGCCAGCAGCCAAGACAGGGCGGAGGAGACCCAGTACTTC
CASSQDRAEETQYF
>.|.|TRBV5-1|TRBJ2-1
TGCGCCAGCAGCTTCGAGGGGAGGTCCGATGAGCAGTTCTTC
CASSFEGRSDEQFF
>few|TRBD1|TRBV28|TRBJ1-5
TGTGCCAGCAGATCAGGGGGCTTCCGCAATCAGCCCCAGCATTTT
CASRSGGFRNQPQHF
>.|TRBD2|TRBV6-5|TRBJ2-5
TGTGCCAGCAGTCAGGGACTACACCAAGAGACCCAGTACTTC
CASSQGLHQETQYF
>.|.|TRBV28|TRBJ2-7
TGTGCCAGCAGTTTAGGCAACTACGAGCAGTACTTC
CASSLGNYEQYF
>.|TRBD1|TRBV7-9|TRBJ1-2
TGTGCCAGCAGCCGCGGGGGGGGACAGGCGAACTATGGCTACACCTTC
CASSRGGGQANYGYTF
>few|.|TRBV18|TRBJ2-1
TGTGCCAGCTCACCCTGGACAGATTCCTACAATGAGCAGTTCTTC
CASSPWTDSYNEQFF
>.|TRBD2|TRBV19|TRBJ2-5
TGTGCCAGTAGTGCGGTAACAGCGGGAGGGAAGACCCAGTACTTC
CASSAVTAGGKTQYF
>.|.|TRBV19|TRBJ1-2
TGTGCCAGTAGTATGCCCAGCGGCATCTATGGCTACACCTTC
CASSMPSGIYGYTF
>few|TRBD1|TRBV5-4|TRBJ2-7
TGCGCCAGCAGCCAGGGGGACAGGGGATACGAGCAGTACTTC
CASSQGDRGYEQYF
>.|.|TRBV27|TRBJ1-2
TGTGCCAGCAGCCAAAGGGACTGGCGGGGCTACACCTTC
CASSQRDWRGYTF
>.|TRBD1|TRBV7-3|TRBJ1-1
TGTGCCAGCAGCCCAGGGGGAGACACTGAAGCTTTCTTT
CASSPGGDTEAFF
>few|.|TRBV5-1|TRBJ2-7
TGCGCCAGCAGCTCCTCACCTCGGGCAGGGGAGGGCGAGCAGTACTTC
CASSSSPRAGEGEQYF
>few|TRBD2|TRBV29-1|TRBJ2-1
TGCAGCGTTGGGGGGACTAGCGGGAGCTGGGAGCAGTTCTTC
CSVGGTSGSWEQFF
>few|.|TRBV6-1|TRBJ2-3
TGTGCCAGCAGTCCCCTTTTGTCAGATACGCAGTATTTT
CASSPLLSDTQYF
>.|.|TRBV5-4|TRBJ2-2
TGTGCCAGCAGCCGCCCGACAGGCAACACCGGGGAGCTGTTTTTT
CASSRPTGNTGELFF
>few|TRBD2|TRBV5-1|TRBJ2-1
TGCGCCAGCAGACGCACGGGGGGAACTAGCGGGGGATCCAATGAGCAGTTCTTC
CASRRTGGTSGGSNEQFF
>.|.|TRBV12-5|TRBJ2-1
TGTGCTAGTGGTTTGGACAGCTACAATGAGCAGTTCTTC
CASGLDSYNEQFF
>few|.|TRBV15|TRBJ1-5
TGTGCCACCAGCTTCGGGGAAGATCAGCCCCAGCATTTT
CATSFGEDQPQHF